The 10 T cell receptor beta chains reported below all come from one sample, sequenced in a study of response to subunit inactivated influenza vaccine. TCRdb reprocessed the RT-PCR reads via MiXCR and lists one record per CDR3 protein. Of 530,000 or so distinct CDR3 sequences listed, less than 30% are singletons. This sample comprised CD4+ T cells sorted from PBMCs, obtained approximately 5 days after vaccination. The source is a man aged 45-65 years who received an inactivated influenza vaccine.

J is TRBJ2-1 and V is TRBV10-1; D ambiguous. Trimming stripped 0 bases from V and 9 bases from J, with 9 bases between. Germline V gene sequence: CDR1 WNHNN, CDR2 SYGVQD (reference sequence). This CDR3 comprises 13 residues. CDR3 loop: CASSESGLGEQFF. In nucleotides, the CDR3 is TGCGCCAGCAGTGAGTCGGGTTTGGGTGAGCAGTTCTTC.

This clonotype was picked up a small number of times. The rearrangement links TRBV6-5 to TRBJ2-7; D remains ambiguous. Germline lookup yields CDR1 MNHEY and CDR2 SVGAGI. CDR3 length: 15 residues. The V end lost 4 bases, the J end lost 5 bases, and 18 bases lay between the germline ends. CDR3 loop: CASSSSRGGENEQYF. The CDR3 nucleotides read TGTGCCAGCAGTTCCTCTAGAGGCGGAGAGAACGAGCAGTACTTC.

This clonotype was detected a few times. The junction departs from the called germline gene at one end, perhaps through a read error. The chain carries TRBV4-1 and TRBJ2-7; weak D call: TRBD1 (5 bases). CDR1 and CDR2 from the germline V gene are MGHRA and YSYEKL. The CDR3 totals 14 residues. The CDR3 region is CASSKQTASYEQYF. The CDR3 coding sequence is TGTGCCAGCAGCAAGCAGACAGCGTCCTACGAGCAGTACTTC.

The V call is TRBV20-1, the J call TRBJ2-2; D possibly corresponds to TRBD1 (5 bases). V was trimmed by 3 bases and J by 5 bases, leaving 10 bases between them. CDR1 is DFQATT, CDR2 SNEGSKA, per germline (reference sequence). The CDR3 consists of 13 residues. The CDR3 DNA follows: TGCAGTGCTAGGACAGTTTTGACCGGGGAGCTGTTTTTT. Encoded protein: CSARTVLTGELFF.

In its sample, this clonotype was seen a few times. The chain recombines TRBV27 with TRBJ2-1, with TRBD2 matching over 9 bases. The CDR3 runs 13 residues. Germline lookup yields CDR1 MNHEY and CDR2 SMNVEV (reference sequence). V lost 4 bases and J lost 7; bases outside the gene matches: 2. CDR3 region: CASSSGLANEQFF. DNA of the CDR3: TGTGCCAGCAGTTCTGGACTAGCGAATGAGCAGTTCTTC.

The rearrangement uses TRBV5-1 and TRBJ2-5; 16 bases match TRBD2. Germline trimming cut 4 bases from V and 5 bases from J; bases unmatched to any gene: 8. The CDR3 runs to 17 residues. Per the germline V gene, CDR1 is SGHRS and CDR2 is YFSETQ. The CDR3 DNA is TGCGCCAGCAGCCCCGGGACTAGCGGGAGGGCGATTGAGACCCAGTACTTC. It yields the protein CASSPGTSGRAIETQYF.

This clonotype turned up a few times. The chain has TRBV10-3 and TRBJ1-3; D ambiguous. V was clipped by 9 bases and J by 0 bases, with 9 bases between them. CDR3 size: 13 residues. Germline V CDR1 and CDR2: ENHRY, SYGVKD. DNA for the CDR3: TGTGCCATAACTTCGAGCTCTGGAAACACCATATATTTT. Its protein product is CAITSSSGNTIYF.

This clonotype was picked up a small number of times. V and J are TRBV12-3 or TRBV12-4 and TRBJ2-3; D unresolved. V gave up 5 bases and J gave up 2 bases, with 5 bases separating them. CDR3 length: 12 residues. CDR3 loop: CASSTTTDTQYF. CDR3 DNA: TGTGCCAGCAGTACAACCACAGATACGCAGTATTTT.

The chain links TRBV5-1 to TRBJ2-6; D not certain. Trimming shortened V by 3 bases and J by 0 bases, and 13 bases separated the two germline ends. The germline CDR1 and CDR2 sequences are SGHRS and YFSETQ. This CDR3 has 17 residues. The chain's CDR3 is CASSSQSPTSGANVLTF. The CDR3 DNA sequence: TGCGCCAGCAGCTCCCAGTCCCCTACCTCTGGGGCCAACGTCCTGACTTTC.

This chain connects TRBV15 to TRBJ2-6; TRBD2 might be the D (5 bases). This CDR3 is 16 amino acids long. Germline V gene lookup returns CDR1 LNHNV and CDR2 YYDKDF (reference sequence). V shed 3 bases and J shed 0 bases, with 9 bases lying between them. The DNA of the CDR3 is TGTGCCACCAGCAGGGACGGACTCTCTGGGGCCAACGTCCTGACTTTC. Residues: CATSRDGLSGANVLTF.